These 18 T cell receptor beta chains share one sample of origin, sequenced in a study of human T cells and chemical hapten exposure. In TCRdb, the RACE reads were re-called with MiXCR into one record per CDR3 protein. The repertoire holds around 160,000 distinct CDR3 sequences, roughly 15% seen once, with approximately 1.5% in the top ten. Time point meaning: patch test 1, 2 weeks after DPC sensitization. Indicated treatment: therapeutic diphenylcyclopropenone sensitization with weekly scalp DPC. The starting material was whole blood, obtained in connection with sensitization to the hapten diphenylcyclopropenone (DPC). These receptors were obtained from a woman in her 30s with alopecia areata. Some clones in this sample may be carry-over from other donors' samples.

In this sample, this clonotype turned up a few times. V gene TRBV28 combines with J gene TRBJ1-2; the match to TRBD1 covers 7 bases. V dropped 5 bases and J dropped 8; count of bases not matched to a gene: 5. Looked up from germline, CDR1 is MDHEN and CDR2 is SYDVKM. The length of the CDR3 is 12 residues. Here the CDR3 DNA reads TGTGCCAGCAGTCCACAGGGGCGAGGCTACACCTTC. Encoded protein: CASSPQGRGYTF.

In this sample, this clonotype turned up a few times. The CDR3 DNA sequence: TGCAGTGCTAGAGTCCGGAGGACTAGCGCAGATACGCAGTATTTT. Encoded protein: CSARVRRTSADTQYF. The chain couples TRBV20-1 to TRBJ2-3, with 9 positions matching TRBD2. CDR1 DFQATT and CDR2 SNEGSKA come from the germline V gene (reference sequence). V lost 1 base to trimming and J lost 4 bases; unmatched junction nucleotides: 6. The CDR3 length is 15 residues.

This clonotype was picked up a small number of times. The genes are TRBV7-9 and TRBJ2-1; TRBD2 is a possible D gene (5 bases). CDR3 length: 12 amino acids. Trimming pared 2 bases from V and 14 bases from J, leaving 13 bases between. The germline gives CDR1 SEHNR, CDR2 FQNEAQ (reference sequence). The CDR3 DNA reads as TGTGCCAGCAGCTTAAGGAGCGGTAAGGAGTTCTTC. Protein sequence: CASSLRSGKEFF.

For the CDR3, the DNA is TGCAGCCCCGTTAAAGGGGGCTCGGGCACTGAAGCTTTCTTT. This translates into CSPVKGGSGTEAFF. This sequence joins TRBV29-1 and TRBJ1-1; 7 positions match TRBD1. In germline, CDR1 is SQVTM, CDR2 ANQGSEA. V was clipped by 8 bases and J by 4 bases; unmatched bases: 13. This CDR3 is 14 amino acids long.

The table lists this clonotype with a count of one. The J gene is TRBJ1-5, the V gene TRBV20-1, with TRBD1 identical over 7 bases. The junction had 4 bases not matched to a gene; V was cut back by 6 bases and J by 5 bases. The CDR3 is made up of 12 amino acids. Germline CDR1 is DFQATT and CDR2 is SNEGSKA (reference sequence). CDR3 residues: CSANDRDQPQHF. DNA of the CDR3: TGCAGTGCAAACGACAGGGATCAGCCCCAGCATTTT.

This clonotype was found a few times. This sequence joins TRBV20-1 and TRBJ1-1; D remains ambiguous. This CDR3 is built from 14 residues. Trimming cost V 0 bases and J 1 base, with 9 bases left between them. In germline, CDR1 is DFQATT, CDR2 SNEGSKA (reference sequence). The CDR3 region has the DNA TGCAGTGCTAGAGATTCAAGACAGAACACTGAAGCTTTCTTT. The encoded protein is CSARDSRQNTEAFF.

This clonotype has only a few counts. The rearrangement joins TRBV5-1 to TRBJ2-7, with D tentatively TRBD1 or TRBD2 (5 bases each). Germline V gives CDR1 SGHRS, CDR2 YFSETQ. Trimming shortened V by 7 bases and J by 2 bases, and 16 bases separated the two germline ends. The CDR3 runs 14 residues. The CDR3: CASAREGPPYEQYF. The CDR3 DNA follows: TGCGCCAGCGCCCGAGAGGGGCCCCCCTACGAGCAGTACTTC.

The chain carries TRBV29-1 and TRBJ2-2, with D perhaps TRBD2 (5 bases). Germline CDR1 is SQVTM and CDR2 is ANQGSEA. With 5 bases removed from V and 3 bases from J, the gap between germline ends came to 13 bases. The CDR3 runs 14 residues. Written as DNA, the CDR3 is TGCAGCGTTCGGTCCTTGGGAGACACCGGGGAGCTGTTTTTT. Residues: CSVRSLGDTGELFF.

The V call is TRBV29-1, the J call TRBJ2-7, with a tentative D call TRBD1 (5 bases). Trimming removed 0 bases from V and 5 bases from J, with 8 bases in between. The CDR3 is 12 amino acids. Germline CDR1 is SQVTM and CDR2 is ANQGSEA. The CDR3 loop reads CSVEDDRDEQYF. The CDR3 bases are TGCAGCGTTGAAGATGACAGAGACGAGCAGTACTTC.

This clonotype was observed a handful of times. The V gene is TRBV29-1, the J gene TRBJ2-1, with a possible D match to TRBD1 (6 bases). The CDR3 has 11 amino acids. Germline lookup yields CDR1 SQVTM and CDR2 ANQGSEA. The V end was cut by 4 bases, the J end by 10 bases, with 11 bases between. The CDR3 protein is CSVGQVVEQFF. The CDR3 coding sequence is TGCAGCGTTGGACAGGTGGTCGAGCAGTTCTTC.

The chain links TRBV28 to TRBJ1-5; TRBD1 aligns across 7 bases. The V gene end was trimmed by 5 bases and the J gene end by 4 bases; junction bases not matched to a gene: 5. The CDR3 runs to 14 residues. CDR1 is MDHEN, CDR2 SYDVKM, per germline. CDR3 nucleotides: TGTGCCAGCAGTAGGTCAGGGGGAAATCAGCCCCAGCATTTT. Residues: CASSRSGGNQPQHF.

In its sample, this clonotype was seen a few times. The CDR3 sequence: CASSLNRTQETQYF. In nucleotides, the CDR3 is TGTGCCAGCAGCTTAAATAGGACCCAAGAGACCCAGTACTTC. V usage is TRBV11-2 and J usage is TRBJ2-5; D is ambiguous. This CDR3 is 14 amino acids long. The ends were cut back, 2 bases at V and 1 base at J, with 8 bases in the middle. The germline V gene has CDR1 SGHAT and CDR2 FQNNGV.

This clonotype was detected ten times or more. The chain has TRBV30 and TRBJ2-7; tentatively, D is TRBD2 (6 bases). Germline CDR1 and CDR2: GTSNPN and SVGIG (reference sequence). The length of the CDR3 is 13 residues. V was shortened by 4 bases and J by 5 bases, with 15 bases between the two germline ends. CDR3 nucleotides: TGTGCCTGGAACCGGGATCGGGGGAACGAGCAGTACTTC. It yields the protein CAWNRDRGNEQYF.

V usage is TRBV7-9 and J usage is TRBJ1-5; TRBD1 might be the D (6 bases). Per germline, CDR1 SEHNR and CDR2 FQNEAQ (reference sequence). This CDR3 has 13 amino acids. Trimming removed 2 bases at V and 6 bases at J, with 8 bases between. Here the CDR3 DNA reads TGTGCCAGCAGCTTATCGGACAGTCAGCCCCAGCATTTT. Protein sequence: CASSLSDSQPQHF.

This clonotype was counted only a few times. The chain has TRBV3-2 and TRBJ2-7. TRBV3-2 corresponds to a pseudogene. The CDR3 length is 13 residues. The CDR3 sequence is CASSQDLRIEQYF. Written as DNA, the CDR3 is TGTGCCAGCAGCCAAGATTTAAGGATCGAGCAGTACTTC.

This chain uses TRBV18 with TRBJ1-1; perhaps TRBD1 as D (6 bases). This CDR3 spans 14 amino acids. Looked up from germline, CDR1 is KGHSH and CDR2 is LQKENI. V lost 1 base, J lost 1 base, and 7 bases lay in between. DNA for the CDR3: TGTGCCAGCTCACCACACAGGGCGAACACTGAAGCTTTCTTT. The encoded protein is CASSPHRANTEAFF.

This clonotype showed up just once. The chain recombines TRBV6-1 with TRBJ1-5; 9 nucleotides agree with TRBD1. Germline V gene sequence: CDR1 MNHNS, CDR2 SASEGT. The V segment lost 7 bases and the J segment 5 bases; nucleotides outside the gene matches: 6. This CDR3 comprises 14 residues. The CDR3 loop is CASKGQGYDQPQHF. CDR3 nucleotides: TGTGCCAGCAAAGGACAGGGGTATGATCAGCCCCAGCATTTT.

This clonotype occurred a few times. V and J are TRBV7-2 and TRBJ1-5; D ambiguous. Germline assignment: CDR1 SGHTA and CDR2 FQGNSA. The CDR3 contains 13 residues. Trimming pared 5 bases from V and 3 bases from J, leaving 8 bases between. DNA of the CDR3: TGTGCCAGCAGCCCCTGGTTCAATCAGCCCCAGCATTTT. Protein product: CASSPWFNQPQHF.